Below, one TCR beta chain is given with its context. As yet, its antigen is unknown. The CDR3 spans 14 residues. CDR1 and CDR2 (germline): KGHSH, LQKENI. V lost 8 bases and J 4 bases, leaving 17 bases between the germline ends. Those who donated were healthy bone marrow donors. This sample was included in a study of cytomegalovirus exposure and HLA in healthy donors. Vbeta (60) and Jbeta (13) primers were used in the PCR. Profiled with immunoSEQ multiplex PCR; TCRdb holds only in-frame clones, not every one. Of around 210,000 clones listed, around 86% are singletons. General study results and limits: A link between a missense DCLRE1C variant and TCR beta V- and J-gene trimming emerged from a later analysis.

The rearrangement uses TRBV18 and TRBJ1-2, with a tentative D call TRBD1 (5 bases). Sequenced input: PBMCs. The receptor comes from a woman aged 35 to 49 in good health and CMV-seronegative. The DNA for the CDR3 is TGTGCCAGCCGATCTGACAGCACAAGCTATGGCTACACCTTC. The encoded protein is CASRSDSTSYGYTF.